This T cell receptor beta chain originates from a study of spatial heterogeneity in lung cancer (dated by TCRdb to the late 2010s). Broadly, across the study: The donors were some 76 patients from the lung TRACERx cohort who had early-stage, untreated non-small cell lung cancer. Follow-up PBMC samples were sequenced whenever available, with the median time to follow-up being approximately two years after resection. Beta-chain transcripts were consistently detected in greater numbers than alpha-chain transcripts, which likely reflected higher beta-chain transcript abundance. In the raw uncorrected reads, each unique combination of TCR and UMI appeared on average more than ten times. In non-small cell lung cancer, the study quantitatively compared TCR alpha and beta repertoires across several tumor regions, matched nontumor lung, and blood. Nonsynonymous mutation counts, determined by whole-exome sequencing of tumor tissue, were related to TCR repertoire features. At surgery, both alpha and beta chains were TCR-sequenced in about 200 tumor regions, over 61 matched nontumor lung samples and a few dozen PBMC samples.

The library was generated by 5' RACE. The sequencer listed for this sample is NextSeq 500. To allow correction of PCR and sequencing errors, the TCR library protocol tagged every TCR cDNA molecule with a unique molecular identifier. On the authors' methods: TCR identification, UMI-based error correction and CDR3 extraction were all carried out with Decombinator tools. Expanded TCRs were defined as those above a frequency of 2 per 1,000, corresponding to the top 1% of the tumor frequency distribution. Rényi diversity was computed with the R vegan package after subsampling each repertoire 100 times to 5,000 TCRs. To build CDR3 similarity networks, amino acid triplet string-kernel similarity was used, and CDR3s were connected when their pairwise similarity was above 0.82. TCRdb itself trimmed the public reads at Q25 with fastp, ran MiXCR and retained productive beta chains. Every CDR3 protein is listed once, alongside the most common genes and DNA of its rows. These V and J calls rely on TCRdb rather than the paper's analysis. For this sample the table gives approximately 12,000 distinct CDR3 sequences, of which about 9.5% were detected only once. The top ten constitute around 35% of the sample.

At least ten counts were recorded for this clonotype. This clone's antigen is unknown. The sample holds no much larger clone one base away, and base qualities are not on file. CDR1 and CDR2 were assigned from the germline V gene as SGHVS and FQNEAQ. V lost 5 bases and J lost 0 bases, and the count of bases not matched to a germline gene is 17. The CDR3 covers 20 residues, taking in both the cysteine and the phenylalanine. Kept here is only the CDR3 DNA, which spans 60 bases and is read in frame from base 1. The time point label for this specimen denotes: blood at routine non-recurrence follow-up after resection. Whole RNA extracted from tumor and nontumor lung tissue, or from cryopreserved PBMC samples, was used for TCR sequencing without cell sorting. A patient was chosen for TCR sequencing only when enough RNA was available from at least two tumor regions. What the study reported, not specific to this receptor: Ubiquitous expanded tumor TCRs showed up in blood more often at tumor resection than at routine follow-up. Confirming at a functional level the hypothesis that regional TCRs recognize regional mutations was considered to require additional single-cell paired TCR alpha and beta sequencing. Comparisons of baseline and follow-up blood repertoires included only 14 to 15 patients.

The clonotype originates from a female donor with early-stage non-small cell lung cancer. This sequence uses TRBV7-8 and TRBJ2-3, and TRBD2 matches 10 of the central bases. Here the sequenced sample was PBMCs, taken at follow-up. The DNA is TGTGCCAGCAGCGCACCGGGACTAGCGATTCCTGAATCTAGCACAGATACGCAGTATTTT. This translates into CASSAPGLAIPESSTDTQYF.